This is a list of T cell receptor beta chains from one sample in a study of T cell repertoires in cytomegalovirus infection. TCRdb re-called the reads with MiXCR, one entry per CDR3 protein. Seen here are 480,000 or so distinct CDR3 sequences, around 11% observed once, and the top ten hold roughly 10%. The sequencing sample was made of PBMCs. These receptors originate from a human donor in good health (CMV status not recorded). Some clones in this sample may be carry-over from other donors' samples. Both conserved end residues are part of each CDR3. D genes are given only for firm matches. The listing skips clone size in some rows; elsewhere it reads once, few, many or a size class.

clone_size d_call j_call v_call cdr3_nt cdr3_aa
NA NA TRBJ2-3 TRBV27 TGTGCCAGCAGTCCCCTAGGGAGCGGGTTTAGCACAGATACGCAGTATTTT CASSPLGSGFSTDTQYF
few NA TRBJ1-2 TRBV2 TGTGCCAGCAGTGAACCTGGGACGGCCTATGGCTACACCTTC CASSEPGTAYGYTF
many NA TRBJ1-6 TRBV7-2 TGTGCCAGCAACAAAAGAAATTCACCCCTCCACTTT CASNKRNSPLHF
few TRBD1 TRBJ2-3 TRBV10-3 TGTGCCATCAGAACCGACTCGGGACAGGGGTGGGCAGATACGCAGTATTTT CAIRTDSGQGWADTQYF
few TRBD2 TRBJ2-1 TRBV20-1 TGCAGTGCTAGAAGCCTAGCGGGGGGTATTAATGAGCAGTTCTTC CSARSLAGGINEQFF
many NA TRBJ1-4 TRBV28 TGTGCCAGCAGTCGACAGCGACTTAATGAAAAACTGTTTTTT CASSRQRLNEKLFF
many NA TRBJ2-1 TRBV14 TGTGCCAGCAGCCAAAAACGGGACATCGGGTACAATGAGCAGTTCTTC CASSQKRDIGYNEQFF
NA TRBD1 TRBJ1-6 TRBV3-1 TGTGCCAGCGGACAGGGGGCTTTTTCACCCCTCCACTTT CASGQGAFSPLHF
many TRBD1 TRBJ1-2 TRBV7-2 TGTGCCAGCAGCTTAGAGTCCGGGACAGACTATGGCTACACCTTC CASSLESGTDYGYTF
few NA TRBJ2-1 TRBV19 TGTGCCAGTAGTGGGTCCGGGAGAAAACAGTTCTTC CASSGSGRKQFF
NA TRBD2 TRBJ2-1 TRBV20-1 TGCAGTGCAGATCCCCCTAGCGGGGGTTCCTACAATGAGCAGTTCTTC CSADPPSGGSYNEQFF
many TRBD1 TRBJ1-1 TRBV7-3 TGTGCCAGCAGCTTAACAGGAGGGGGCTCCACTGAAGCTTTCTTT CASSLTGGGSTEAFF
few TRBD1 TRBJ1-5 TRBV7-4 TGTGCCAGCAGCCCTCTGTCGACAGGGGGCTGGAATCAGCCCCAGCATTTT CASSPLSTGGWNQPQHF
many NA TRBJ2-3 TRBV10-3 TGTGCCATCAGTGAGACGGAGCAACGAGGGCCTACAGATACGCAGTATTTT CAISETEQRGPTDTQYF
NA TRBD1 TRBJ1-2 TRBV27 TGTGCCAGCAGTTTGGAAACAGGGGGAGGCTACACCTTC CASSLETGGGYTF
once NA TRBJ2-3 TRBV3-1 TGTGCCAGCAGCCAAGATAGCGTTGCAGATACGCAGTATTTT CASSQDSVADTQYF
NA TRBD1 TRBJ2-1 TRBV27 TGTGCCAGCAGTTTACTCGGGACAGCGACCTACAATGAGCAGTTCTTC CASSLLGTATYNEQFF
many TRBD2 TRBJ2-1 TRBV9 TGTGCCAGCAGCGTAGTGGGGACTAGCGGGTTCGCCTACAATGAGCAGTTCTTC CASSVVGTSGFAYNEQFF
NA TRBD1 TRBJ2-2 TRBV2 TGTGCCAGCAGTGAAGGACAGGGGTTCACCGGGGAGCTGTTTTTT CASSEGQGFTGELFF
NA NA TRBJ1-1 TRBV3-1 TGTGCCAGCAGCCAAGAAATGGGTAACACTGAAGCTTTCTTT CASSQEMGNTEAFF
many NA TRBJ1-3 TRBV7-2 TGTGCCAGCAGCTTAAATTTTGGTTCCTCTGGAAACACCATATATTTT CASSLNFGSSGNTIYF
many NA TRBJ1-2 TRBV7-8 TGTGCCAGCAGCTTCGCGGCCTGGAATGGCTACACCTTC CASSFAAWNGYTF
NA NA TRBJ2-1 TRBV3-1 TGTGCCAGCAGCCCAATGGACTGGGATGAGCAGTTCTTC CASSPMDWDEQFF
many TRBD2 TRBJ2-2 TRBV24-1 TGTGCCACCCGTGACGGACTAGCGGGAGCCTCCGGGGAGCTGTTTTTT CATRDGLAGASGELFF
NA NA TRBJ1-2 TRBV15 TGTGCCACCAGCAGTTTCCGGGACGGGAACTATGGCTACACCTTC CATSSFRDGNYGYTF
few NA TRBJ1-4 TRBV6-1 TGTGCCAGCAGTGATTCTGGTCTGACTAATGAAAAACTGTTTTTT CASSDSGLTNEKLFF
NA NA TRBJ2-6 TRBV19 TGTGCCAGTTTCAGGGGAGCTGGGGCCAACGTCCTGACTTTC CASFRGAGANVLTF
NA TRBD1 TRBJ1-2 TRBV29-1 TGCAGCGCAGGGGGAAAGAATGGCTACACCTTC CSAGGKNGYTF
few NA TRBJ2-6 TRBV5-8 TGTGCCAGCAGGGTTACTGGGGCCAACGTCCTGACTTTC CASRVTGANVLTF
few NA TRBJ2-3 TRBV9 TGTGCCAGCAGCGTAGGTCTGGCAGATACGCAGTATTTT CASSVGLADTQYF
NA TRBD2 TRBJ2-4 TRBV6-4 TGTGCCAGCAGTGAGAAGGGGACTAGCGGGACGGAGGCCAAAAACATTCAGTACTTC CASSEKGTSGTEAKNIQYF
few TRBD1 TRBJ2-3 TRBV7-9 TGTGCCAGCAGCTTGCAGGACAGGGGGCTTACAGATACGCAGTATTTT CASSLQDRGLTDTQYF
NA NA TRBJ2-7 TRBV29-1 TGCAGCGTTGAAGGGAGGGGAGGGGGCTACGAGCAGTACTTC CSVEGRGGGYEQYF
many TRBD1 TRBJ1-1 TRBV11-2 TGTGCCAGCAGCTTATACAGGGGAAGATCCCAAAACACTGAAGCTTTCTTT CASSLYRGRSQNTEAFF
once TRBD2 TRBJ2-1 TRBV7-6 TGTGCCAGCAGCTTTTCGAGCGGGATCTCCTACAATGAGCAGTTCTTC CASSFSSGISYNEQFF
few TRBD1 TRBJ1-5 TRBV4-2 TGTGCCAGCAGCCAAGTGGGAGACAGGGACCAGCCCCAGCATTTT CASSQVGDRDQPQHF
NA NA TRBJ1-1 TRBV3-1 TGTGCCAGCAGTGTCGGGGGCCCCTTGAACACTGAAGCTTTCTTT CASSVGGPLNTEAFF
many NA TRBJ2-1 TRBV11-2 TGTGCCAGCAGCTTAGTGGATGAGCAGTTCTTC CASSLVDEQFF
few TRBD1 TRBJ1-2 TRBV5-6 TGTGCCAGCAGCTTCCGGGACAGGGGCTCCGGCTACACCTTC CASSFRDRGSGYTF
NA NA TRBJ1-5 TRBV27 TGTGCCAGCAGTTTCGGGCAGCGAAGCAATCAGCCCCAGCATTTT CASSFGQRSNQPQHF
many NA TRBJ1-1 TRBV29-1 TGCAGCGTTGTCCTCCGAGGGGAGGGGAACACTGAAGCTTTCTTT CSVVLRGEGNTEAFF
NA NA TRBJ1-1 TRBV12-3/TRBV12-4 TGTGCCAGCTGCAGGGATTTTGACACTGAAGCTTTCTTT CASCRDFDTEAFF
NA NA TRBJ2-3 TRBV11-2 TGTGCCAGCACCAAGGCCCAGCGCACAGATACGCAGTATTTT CASTKAQRTDTQYF
many NA TRBJ2-4 TRBV4-1 TGCGCCAGCAGCCAAGTCCAGGCGGGACGCGGGGACAAAAACATTCAGTACTTC CASSQVQAGRGDKNIQYF
few NA TRBJ2-1 TRBV20-1 TGCAGTGCTAGAAGTTACAATGAGCAGTTCTTC CSARSYNEQFF
many NA TRBJ2-2 TRBV24-1 TGTGCCACCAGTGAGGCAGGGAAGACCGGGGAGCTGTTTTTT CATSEAGKTGELFF
NA TRBD1 TRBJ1-1 TRBV3-1 TGTGCCAGCCTCTCCGGGACAGAGTTTTCTGAAGCTTTCTTT CASLSGTEFSEAFF
few TRBD2 TRBJ2-3 TRBV9 TGTGCCAGCAGCGCCCCTAACGGGGGGGACCCAGATACGCAGTATTTT CASSAPNGGDPDTQYF
NA TRBD2 TRBJ2-5 TRBV7-3 TGTGCCAGCAGCCCCAGGGGCGGGGGGTCCCAAGAGACCCAGTACTTC CASSPRGGGSQETQYF
many NA TRBJ2-5 TRBV11-2 TGTGCCAGCAGCTTATGGGACACAAAAGAGACCCAGTACTTC CASSLWDTKETQYF
NA NA TRBJ2-7 TRBV27 TGTGCCAGCAGTTTAAGGGGGGGTGCCTACGAGCAGTACTTC CASSLRGGAYEQYF
many NA TRBJ1-1 TRBV6-6 TGTGCCAGCAGCCCCAGTAGGGACGAAGCTTTCTTT CASSPSRDEAFF
NA TRBD2 TRBJ2-1 TRBV24-1 TGTGCCACCAGTGCTATAGCGGGAGAAGGGCAGTTCTTC CATSAIAGEGQFF
many NA TRBJ1-4 TRBV19 TGTGCCAGCGGAGGGGGACTGAATGAAAAACTGTTTTTT CASGGGLNEKLFF
many TRBD2 TRBJ2-7 TRBV28 TGTGCCAGCAGTCCTCGACTAGCGGGATATTCCTACGAGCAGTACTTC CASSPRLAGYSYEQYF